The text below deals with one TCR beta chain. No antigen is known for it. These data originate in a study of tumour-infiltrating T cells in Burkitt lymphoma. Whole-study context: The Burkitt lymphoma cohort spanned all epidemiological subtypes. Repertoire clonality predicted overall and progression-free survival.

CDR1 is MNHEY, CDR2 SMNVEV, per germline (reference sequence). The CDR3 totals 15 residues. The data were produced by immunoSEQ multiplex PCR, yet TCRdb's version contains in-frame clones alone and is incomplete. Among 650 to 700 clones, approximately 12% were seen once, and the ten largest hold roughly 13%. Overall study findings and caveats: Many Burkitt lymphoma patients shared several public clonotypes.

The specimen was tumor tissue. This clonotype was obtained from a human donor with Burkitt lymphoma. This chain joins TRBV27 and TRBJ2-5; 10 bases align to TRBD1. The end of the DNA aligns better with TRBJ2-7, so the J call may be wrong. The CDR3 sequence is CASSLAGTGVSEQYF. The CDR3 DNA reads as TGTGCCAGCAGTTTAGCCGGGACAGGGGTCTCCGAGCAGTACTTC.